The 26 T cell receptor beta chains given below trace back to one sample, sequenced in a study of blood T cell repertoires in COVID-19. Here immunoSEQ multiplex PCR was the method, and the copy in TCRdb shows in-frame clones only, minus some. The top ten clones hold around 7.8% of a sample with more than 250,000 clones, around 82% of them seen once. Sequences were obtained from peripheral blood. Receptor source: a human donor in a cohort sampled during active COVID-19.

This sequence joins TRBV5-1 and TRBJ2-5; D may be TRBD1 (6 bases). CDR1 is SGHRS and CDR2 is YFSETQ in the germline V gene. This CDR3 has 14 amino acids. The ends were cut back, 3 bases at V and 4 bases at J, with 13 bases in the middle. CDR3 nucleotides: TGCGCCAGCAGCTCCCGAACAGGGTCAGAGACCCAGTACTTC. It specifies CASSSRTGSETQYF.

The chain couples TRBV4-1 to TRBJ2-2; 8 positions match TRBD2. The CDR3 contains 14 residues. V trimming: 7 bases; J trimming: 5 bases; junction bases outside the gene matches: 6. Per the germline V gene, CDR1 is MGHRA and CDR2 is YSYEKL. CDR3: CASNSGEGTGELFF. The CDR3 nucleotides are TGCGCCAGCAATAGCGGGGAGGGGACCGGGGAGCTGTTTTTT.

This sequence joins TRBV19 and TRBJ2-6; TRBD2 aligns across 9 bases. Germline CDR1 is LNHDA and CDR2 is SQIVND (reference sequence). With V trimmed by 0 bases and J by 2 bases, 11 bases remained unmatched. The CDR3 is 20 residues long. The chain's CDR3 is CASSIDPPFSGRAGANVLTF. CDR3 sequence (DNA): TGTGCCAGTAGTATAGATCCCCCTTTTAGCGGGAGAGCTGGGGCCAACGTCCTGACTTTC.

The CDR3 spells CASRTRALDTGELFF. DNA of the CDR3: TGCGCCAGCAGAACCAGGGCCCTGGACACCGGGGAGCTGTTTTTT. The chain has TRBV5-1 and TRBJ2-2, with a possible D match to TRBD1 (5 bases). This CDR3 spans 15 amino acids. Germline V lookup: CDR1 SGHRS, CDR2 YFSETQ. The V and J ends lost 5 bases and 3 bases respectively, with 14 bases between them.

The chain joins TRBV27 to TRBJ2-3, with a tentative D call TRBD2 (5 bases). The ends were cut back, 7 bases at V and 2 bases at J, with 10 bases in the middle. Germline assignment: CDR1 MNHEY and CDR2 SMNVEV (reference sequence). There are 13 residues in the CDR3. CDR3: CASKRTATDTQYF. The CDR3 coding sequence is TGTGCCAGCAAGCGGACCGCCACAGATACGCAGTATTTT.

The V gene is TRBV4-1, the J gene TRBJ2-5; TRBD2 might be the D (6 bases). CDR1 and CDR2 from the germline V gene are MGHRA and YSYEKL. The CDR3 totals 15 residues. The V end lost 3 bases, the J end lost 1 base, and 12 bases lay between the germline ends. As DNA, the CDR3 is TGCGCCAGCAGCCAGTTTATCGGGAGCCAAGAGACCCAGTACTTC. Protein sequence: CASSQFIGSQETQYF.

The chain has TRBV6-5 and TRBJ2-5; TRBD1 matches at 7 bases. The CDR3 spans 15 residues. With V trimmed by 8 bases and J by 0 bases, 9 bases remained unmatched. Germline V gene lookup returns CDR1 MNHEY and CDR2 SVGAGI. The CDR3 region is CASGPGQYYQETQYF. The CDR3, as DNA: TGTGCCAGCGGGCCGGGACAGTATTACCAAGAGACCCAGTACTTC.

The chain carries TRBV19 and TRBJ2-3, with a possible D match to TRBD2 (6 bases). This CDR3 contains 15 residues. Germline V lookup: CDR1 LNHDA, CDR2 SQIVND (reference sequence). V dropped 4 bases and J dropped 0 bases, with 11 bases sitting between them. In DNA form, the CDR3 reads TGTGCCAGTAGTACAGTAGCGGTTAGCACAGATACGCAGTATTTT. Encoded protein: CASSTVAVSTDTQYF.

The genes are TRBV20-1 and TRBJ2-3, with D unresolved. CDR3 length: 11 residues. CDR1 and CDR2 (germline): DFQATT, SNEGSKA (reference sequence). V was cut by 1 base and J by 9 bases, with 8 bases left in between. As DNA, the CDR3 is TGCAGTGCTAGAGTCAGTGCAACGCAGTATTTT. This gives the protein CSARVSATQYF.

The chain is built from TRBV3-1 (or the pseudogene TRBV3-2) and TRBJ1-4; TRBD1 matches at 9 bases. CDR1 is LGHDT and CDR2 is YNNKEL in the germline V gene (reference sequence). Trimming took 1 base from V and 5 from J; bases not matched to a gene: 8. The CDR3 covers 17 residues. CDR3: CASSQAGTGWPNEKLFF. CDR3 sequence (DNA): TGTGCCAGCAGCCAAGCAGGGACAGGGTGGCCAAATGAAAAACTGTTTTTT.

The chain uses TRBV6-4 and TRBJ2-3, with 12 bases matching TRBD1. J gave up 5 bases and V 2 bases, and 5 bases lay outside the gene matches. Looked up from germline, CDR1 is MRHNA and CDR2 is SNTAGT. The CDR3 covers 16 residues. CDR3 DNA: TGTGCCAGCAGTGACGGGACAGGGGGCTCGGAAGATACGCAGTATTTT. Protein sequence: CASSDGTGGSEDTQYF.

On this clone itself: A much larger clonotype is one base distant, so this may be a read error. V usage is TRBV12-3 or TRBV12-4 and J usage is TRBJ2-1; D gene unclear. V lost 6 bases and J 7 bases, leaving 4 bases between the germline ends. The length of the CDR3 is 10 residues. CDR3 in amino acids: CASSSNEQFF. CDR3 bases: TGTGCCAGCAGCTCGAATGAGCAGTTCTTC.

This clone was observed a few times. The chain combines TRBV11-2 with TRBJ2-1; D gene unclear. V was cut by 1 base and J by 5 bases, with 12 bases left in between. Germline loops: CDR1 SGHAT, CDR2 FQNNGV. The CDR3 totals 15 residues. CDR3 region: CASSLGQRRDNEQFF. CDR3 in DNA: TGTGCCAGCAGCTTAGGCCAGCGCCGGGACAATGAGCAGTTCTTC.

The CDR3 region has the DNA TGTGCCAGCTACGCGGGGGGCAACACAGATACGCAGTATTTT. Its protein is CASYAGGNTDTQYF. The chain carries TRBV2 and TRBJ2-3, with TRBD2 matching 8 bases. Germline V gene sequence: CDR1 SNHLY, CDR2 FYNNEI. The CDR3 totals 14 residues. Losses at the gene ends were 8 bases for V and 2 bases for J; bases not matched to a gene: 6.

This sequence joins TRBV19 and TRBJ2-7; 8 nucleotides agree with TRBD2. With 6 bases clipped from V and 2 bases from J, the junction kept 6 bases outside the gene matches. From germline, CDR1 is LNHDA and CDR2 SQIVND (reference sequence). This CDR3 spans 14 amino acids. The CDR3 region is CASRTSGNTYEQYF. The CDR3 DNA reads TGTGCCAGTAGAACTAGCGGCAACACCTACGAGCAGTACTTC.

Worth noting for this clone: Sequence at one end of the junction differs from germline and may be a read error. The chain joins TRBV5-4 to TRBJ2-1; 9 nucleotides line up with TRBD1. This CDR3 has 13 residues. The germline gives CDR1 SGHNT, CDR2 YYREEE (reference sequence). DNA for the CDR3: TGTGCCAACAGCTTGGACAGGGGTTATGAGCAGTTCTTC. Translation: CANSLDRGYEQFF.

The V call is TRBV6-6, the J call TRBJ1-5, with a weak D call TRBD1 (5 bases). In germline, CDR1 is MNHNY, CDR2 SVGAGI (reference sequence). The V gene lost 7 bases and the J gene lost 4 bases, with 17 bases spanning the gap. The CDR3 length is 15 residues. The CDR3, as DNA: TGTGCCAGCATCGAATTCGGGCAGGGAAATCAGCCCCAGCATTTT. Translating gives CASIEFGQGNQPQHF.

This clone was detected once. The sample holds other DNA sequences that translate to the same CDR3. V usage is TRBV10-2 and J usage is TRBJ1-5, with unresolved D. The V end lost 4 bases, the J end lost 0 bases, and 10 bases lay between the germline ends. The CDR3 is 15 amino acids. CDR1 is WSHSY, CDR2 SAAADI, per germline. The CDR3 nucleotides are TGCGCCAGCAGTGTGGGAGGGAGTAGCAATCAGCCCCAGCATTTT. Translated, it gives CASSVGGSSNQPQHF.

This clone has more than one count but fewer than ten. The V call is TRBV5-6, the J call TRBJ2-7; D is perhaps TRBD1 (6 bases). CDR1 and CDR2 from the germline V gene are SGHDT and YYEEEE. This CDR3 region has 13 residues. The V end was cut by 5 bases, the J end by 11 bases, with 20 bases between. The CDR3: CASRYRLGQDEYF. In nucleotides, the CDR3 is TGTGCCAGCAGATATCGACTGGGACAAGATGAGTACTTC.

This sequence joins TRBV28 and TRBJ2-7; D might be TRBD2 (6 bases). There are 17 residues in the CDR3. The V gene's germline CDR1 is MDHEN and CDR2 SYDVKM. With 6 bases removed from V and 0 bases from J, the gap between germline ends came to 21 bases. As DNA, the CDR3 is TGTGCCAGCAGAACCAGCTCCGGGACTTCTCGCTCCTACGAGCAGTACTTC. It specifies CASRTSSGTSRSYEQYF.

This rearrangement joins TRBV6-5 to TRBJ1-2; D remains ambiguous. This CDR3 comprises 14 residues. CDR1 and CDR2 (germline): MNHEY, SVGAGI. V lost 3 bases and J lost 4, with 12 bases in between. Written as DNA, the CDR3 is TGTGCCAGCAGTTATTTTCGGGTCCGCTATGGCTACACCTTC. Translating it yields CASSYFRVRYGYTF.

J is TRBJ2-7 and V is TRBV11-2; weak D call: TRBD2 (6 bases). Trimming cost V 1 base and J 3 bases, with 13 bases left between them. Germline V gives CDR1 SGHAT, CDR2 FQNNGV. The CDR3 consists of 15 residues. CDR3 bases: TGTGCCAGCAGCTTAGGGGGGGACGTGGTCTACGAGCAGTACTTC. Translation gives CASSLGGDVVYEQYF.

V usage is TRBV24-1 and J usage is TRBJ1-1; 9 bases match TRBD1. The germline V gene has CDR1 KGHDR and CDR2 SFDVKD. J was trimmed by 0 bases and V by 7 bases; bases with no gene match: 2. CDR3 size: 14 residues. CDR3 amino acids: CATRRTGVNTEAFF. The CDR3 nucleotides read TGTGCCACCAGGAGGACAGGGGTGAACACTGAAGCTTTCTTT.

This clone was seen a single time. J is TRBJ1-1 and V is TRBV20-1; 9 bases map to TRBD1. Losses at the gene ends were 3 bases for V and 0 bases for J; bases not matched to a gene: 11. CDR1 is DFQATT, CDR2 SNEGSKA, per germline (reference sequence). The CDR3 loop spans 17 amino acids. The CDR3 DNA reads TGCAGTGCTAGTAAGATTCGCGACAGGGGGGTGAACACTGAAGCTTTCTTT. Encoded protein: CSASKIRDRGVNTEAFF.

V usage is TRBV18 and J usage is TRBJ1-2, with D hard to call. The CDR3 covers 13 residues. Germline V gene data show CDR1 as KGHSH and CDR2 as LQKENI. The V end lost 7 bases, the J end lost 3 bases, and 12 bases lay between the germline ends. For the CDR3, the DNA is TGTGCCAGCTTAGAAAGGAGAGACTATGGCTACACCTTC. Residues: CASLERRDYGYTF.

With respect to this clone: Other DNA sequences from this sample encode an identical CDR3 as well. The chain links TRBV19 to TRBJ2-2, with 7 bases fitting TRBD2. The CDR3 is 16 amino acids. Per the germline V gene, CDR1 is LNHDA and CDR2 is SQIVND (reference sequence). V lost 3 bases, J lost 5 bases, and 9 bases stayed unmatched. As DNA, the CDR3 is TGTGCCAGTAGTATCGGGGCGGGAGTCAATACCGGGGAGCTGTTTTTT. It translates to CASSIGAGVNTGELFF. The full variable domain, in which reference TRBV19 and TRBJ2-2 provide the parts outside the CDR3, is DGGITQSPKYLFRKEGQNVTLSCEQNLNHDAMYWYRQDPGQGLRLIYYSQIVNDFQKGDIAEGYSVSREKKESFPLTVTSAQKNPTAFYLCASSIGAGVNTGELFFGEGSRLTVL.